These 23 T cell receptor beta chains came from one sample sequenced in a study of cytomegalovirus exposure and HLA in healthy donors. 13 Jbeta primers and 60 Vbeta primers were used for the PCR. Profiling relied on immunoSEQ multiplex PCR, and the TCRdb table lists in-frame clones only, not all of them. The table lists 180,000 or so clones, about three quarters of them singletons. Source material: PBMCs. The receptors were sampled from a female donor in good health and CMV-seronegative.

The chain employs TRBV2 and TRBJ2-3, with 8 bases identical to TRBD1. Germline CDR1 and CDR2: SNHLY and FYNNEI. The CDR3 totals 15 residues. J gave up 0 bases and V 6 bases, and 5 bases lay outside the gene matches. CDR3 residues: CASRADRGSTDTQYF. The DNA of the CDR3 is TGTGCCAGCAGAGCAGACAGGGGCAGCACAGATACGCAGTATTTT.

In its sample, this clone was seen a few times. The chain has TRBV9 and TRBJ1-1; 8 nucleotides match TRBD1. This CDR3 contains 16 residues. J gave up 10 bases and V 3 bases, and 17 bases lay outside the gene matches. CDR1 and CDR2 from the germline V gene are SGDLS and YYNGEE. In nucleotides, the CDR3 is TGTGCCAGCAGCGCCGGGACCGGGACAGGTCTAACGGGAGCTTTCTTT. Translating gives CASSAGTGTGLTGAFF.

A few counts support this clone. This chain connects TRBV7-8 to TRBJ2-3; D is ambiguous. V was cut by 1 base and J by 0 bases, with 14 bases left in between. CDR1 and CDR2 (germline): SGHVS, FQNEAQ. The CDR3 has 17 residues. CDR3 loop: CASSLDHERASTDTQYF. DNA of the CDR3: TGTGCCAGCAGCTTAGATCATGAGAGAGCTAGCACAGATACGCAGTATTTT.

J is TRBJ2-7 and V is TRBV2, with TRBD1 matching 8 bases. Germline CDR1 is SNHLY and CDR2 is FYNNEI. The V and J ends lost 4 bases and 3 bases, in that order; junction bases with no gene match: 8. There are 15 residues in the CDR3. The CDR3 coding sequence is TGTGCCAGCAGTGCCTCCAGGACAGGGAACTACGAGCAGTACTTC. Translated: CASSASRTGNYEQYF.

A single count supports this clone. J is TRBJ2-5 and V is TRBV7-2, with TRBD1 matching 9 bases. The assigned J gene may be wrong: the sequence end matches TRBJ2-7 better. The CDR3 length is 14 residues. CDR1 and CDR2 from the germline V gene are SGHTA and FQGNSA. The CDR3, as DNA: TGTGCCAGCAGCCAGGGGACAGGGCGTTACGAGCAGTACTTC. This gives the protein CASSQGTGRYEQYF.

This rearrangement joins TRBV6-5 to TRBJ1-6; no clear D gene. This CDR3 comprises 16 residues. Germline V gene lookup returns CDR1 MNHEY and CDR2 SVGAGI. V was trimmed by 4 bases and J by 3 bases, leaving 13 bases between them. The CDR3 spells CASSLRRYYYNSPLHF. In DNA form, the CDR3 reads TGTGCCAGCAGTTTAAGGAGATACTACTATAATTCACCCCTCCACTTT.

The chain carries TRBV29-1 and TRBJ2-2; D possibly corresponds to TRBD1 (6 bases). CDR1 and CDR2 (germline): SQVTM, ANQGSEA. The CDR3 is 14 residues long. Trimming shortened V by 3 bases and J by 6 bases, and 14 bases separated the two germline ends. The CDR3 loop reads CSVEGAFRAGELFF. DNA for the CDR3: TGCAGCGTTGAGGGGGCTTTCAGGGCCGGGGAGCTGTTTTTT.

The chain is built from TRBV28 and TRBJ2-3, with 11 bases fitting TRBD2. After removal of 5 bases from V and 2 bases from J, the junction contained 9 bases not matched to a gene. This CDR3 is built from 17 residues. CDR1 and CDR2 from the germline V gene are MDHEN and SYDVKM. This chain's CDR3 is CASSQLAGVFFTDTQYF. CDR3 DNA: TGTGCCAGCAGTCAACTAGCGGGGGTGTTTTTCACAGATACGCAGTATTTT.

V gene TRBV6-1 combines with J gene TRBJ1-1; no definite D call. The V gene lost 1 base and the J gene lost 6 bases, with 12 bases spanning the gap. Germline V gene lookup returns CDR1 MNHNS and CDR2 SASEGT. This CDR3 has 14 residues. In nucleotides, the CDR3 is TGTGCCAGCAGTGAAGACCCGGGGAGGGCTGAAGCTTTCTTT. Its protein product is CASSEDPGRAEAFF.

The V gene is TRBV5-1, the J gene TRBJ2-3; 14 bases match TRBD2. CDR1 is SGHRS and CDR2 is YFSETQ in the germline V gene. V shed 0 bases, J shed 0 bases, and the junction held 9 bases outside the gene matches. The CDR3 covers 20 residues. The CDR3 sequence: CASSLGPGLAGGSSTDTQYF. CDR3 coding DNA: TGCGCCAGCAGCTTGGGCCCCGGACTAGCGGGGGGTTCTAGCACAGATACGCAGTATTTT.

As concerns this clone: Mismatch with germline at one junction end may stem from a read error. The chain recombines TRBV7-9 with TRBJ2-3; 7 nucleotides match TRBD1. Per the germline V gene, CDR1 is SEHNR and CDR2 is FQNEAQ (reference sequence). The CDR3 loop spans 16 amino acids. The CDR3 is CSSSSRTGVWTDTQYF. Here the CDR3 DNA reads TGTTCCAGCAGCAGCCGAACAGGGGTTTGGACAGATACGCAGTATTTT. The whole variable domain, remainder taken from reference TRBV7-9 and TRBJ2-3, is DTGVSQNPRHKITKRGQNVTFRCDPISEHNRLYWYRQTLGQGPEFLTYFQNEAQLEKSRLLSDRFSAERPKGSFSTLEIQRTEQGDSAMYLCSSSSRTGVWTDTQYFGPGTRLTVL.

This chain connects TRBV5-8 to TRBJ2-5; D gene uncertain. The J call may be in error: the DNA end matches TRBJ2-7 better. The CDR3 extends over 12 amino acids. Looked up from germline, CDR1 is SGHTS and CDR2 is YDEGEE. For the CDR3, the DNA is TGTGCCAGCAGCTTATCCTCCTACGAGCAGTACTTC. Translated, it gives CASSLSSYEQYF.

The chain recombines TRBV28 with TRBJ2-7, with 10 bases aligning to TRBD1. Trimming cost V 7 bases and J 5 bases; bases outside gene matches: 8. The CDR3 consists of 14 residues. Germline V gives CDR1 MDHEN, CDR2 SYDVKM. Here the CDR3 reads CASTGDRGFHEQYF. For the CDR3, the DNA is TGTGCCAGCACCGGGGACAGGGGCTTCCACGAGCAGTACTTC. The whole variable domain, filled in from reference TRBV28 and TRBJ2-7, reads DVKVTQSSRYLVKRTGEKVFLECVQDMDHENMFWYRQDPGLGLRLIYFSYDVKMKEKGDIPEGYSVSREKKERFSLILESASTNQTSMYLCASTGDRGFHEQYFGPGTRLTVT.

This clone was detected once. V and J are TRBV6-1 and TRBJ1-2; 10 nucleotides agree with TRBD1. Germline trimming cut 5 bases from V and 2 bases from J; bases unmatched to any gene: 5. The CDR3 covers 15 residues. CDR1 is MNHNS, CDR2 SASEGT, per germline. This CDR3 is CASSSTGGGNYGYTF. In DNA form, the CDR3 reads TGTGCCAGCAGTTCGACAGGGGGCGGCAACTATGGCTACACCTTC.

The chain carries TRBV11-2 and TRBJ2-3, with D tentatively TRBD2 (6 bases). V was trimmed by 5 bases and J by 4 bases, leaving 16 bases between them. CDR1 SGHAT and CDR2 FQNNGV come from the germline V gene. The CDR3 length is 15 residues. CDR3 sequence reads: CASSPLASAADTQYF. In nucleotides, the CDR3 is TGTGCCAGCAGCCCTCTAGCGTCCGCGGCAGATACGCAGTATTTT.

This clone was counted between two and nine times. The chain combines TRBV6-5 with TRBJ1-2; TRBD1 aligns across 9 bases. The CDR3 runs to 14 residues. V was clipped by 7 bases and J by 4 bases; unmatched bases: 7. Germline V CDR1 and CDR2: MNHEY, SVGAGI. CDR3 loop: CASTRTGESYGYTF. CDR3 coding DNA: TGTGCCAGCACCAGGACAGGGGAGAGCTATGGCTACACCTTC.

The CDR3 bases are TGCGCCAGCAGCCCGGCCGGGACAGGGAACACCGGGGAGCTGTTTTTT. Encoded protein: CASSPAGTGNTGELFF. The V call is TRBV5-1, the J call TRBJ2-2, with 8 positions matching TRBD1. After removal of 4 bases from V and 1 base from J, the junction contained 6 bases not matched to a gene. Germline V gene sequence: CDR1 SGHRS, CDR2 YFSETQ. This CDR3 has 16 residues. Full variable domain (missing parts from reference TRBV5-1 and TRBJ2-2): KAGVTQTPRYLIKTRGQQVTLSCSPISGHRSVSWYQQTPGQGLQFLFEYFSETQRNKGNFPGRFSGRQFSNSRSEMNVSTLELGDSALYLCASSPAGTGNTGELFFGEGSRLTVL.

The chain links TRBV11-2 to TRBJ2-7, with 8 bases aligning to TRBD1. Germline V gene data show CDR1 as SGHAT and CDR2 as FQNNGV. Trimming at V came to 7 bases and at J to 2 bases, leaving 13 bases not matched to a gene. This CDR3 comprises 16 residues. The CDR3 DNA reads TGTGCCAGCACCCGAGGGCAGACAGGGGCCACCTACGAGCAGTACTTC. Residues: CASTRGQTGATYEQYF.

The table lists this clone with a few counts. DNA of the CDR3: TGTGCCAGCGGCGCGGGTAGGGTGGGATCACCCCTCCACTTT. Amino acid sequence: CASGAGRVGSPLHF. V gene TRBV6-1 combines with J gene TRBJ1-6; D remains ambiguous. From germline, CDR1 is MNHNS and CDR2 SASEGT. The CDR3 totals 14 residues. Trimming left V 8 bases short and J 10 bases short, with 18 bases between.

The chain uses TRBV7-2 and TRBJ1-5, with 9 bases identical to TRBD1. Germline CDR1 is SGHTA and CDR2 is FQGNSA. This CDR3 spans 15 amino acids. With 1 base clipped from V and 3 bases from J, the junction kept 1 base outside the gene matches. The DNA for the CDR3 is TGTGCCAGCAGCTTAGGGACAGGGGACAATCAGCCCCAGCATTTT. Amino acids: CASSLGTGDNQPQHF.

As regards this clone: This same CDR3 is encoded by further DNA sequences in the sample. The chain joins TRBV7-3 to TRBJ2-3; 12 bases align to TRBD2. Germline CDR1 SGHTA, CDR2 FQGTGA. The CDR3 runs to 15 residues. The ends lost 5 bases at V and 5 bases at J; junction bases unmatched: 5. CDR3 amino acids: CASSLLAGGVDTQYF. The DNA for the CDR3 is TGTGCCAGCAGCCTGCTAGCGGGAGGGGTAGATACGCAGTATTTT.

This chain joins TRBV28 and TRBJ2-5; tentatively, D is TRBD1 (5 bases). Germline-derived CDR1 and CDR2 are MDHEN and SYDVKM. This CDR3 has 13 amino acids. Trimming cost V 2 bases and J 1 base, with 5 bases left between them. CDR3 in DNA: TGTGCCAGCAGTTTAGACAGCCAAGAGACCCAGTACTTC. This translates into CASSLDSQETQYF.

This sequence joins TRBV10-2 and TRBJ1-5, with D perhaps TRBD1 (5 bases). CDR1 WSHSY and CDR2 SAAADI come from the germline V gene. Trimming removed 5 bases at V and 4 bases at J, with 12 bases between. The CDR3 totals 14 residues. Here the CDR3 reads CASSRDSRNQPQHF. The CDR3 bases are TGCGCCAGCAGTAGAGACAGTCGAAATCAGCCCCAGCATTTT.